What follows are 9 T cell receptor beta chains derived from one specimen sequenced in a study of regulatory T cells in long-lasting Graves disease. CDR3 regions were amplified by Arm-PCR using iRepertoire HTBI primers to build TCR beta libraries. Each CDR3 protein is one row after TCRdb ran MiXCR on the multiplex PCR reads. The table shows about 460,000 distinct CDR3 sequences, with approximately 23% occurring only once. Time point specified: persistent/refractory GD, antithyroid drugs over 5 years with positive TRAb. Researchers made the TCR library from RNA that was extracted from PBMCs. This material consisted of peripheral blood mononuclear cells (PBMCs), taken when the disease was refractory, from a patient treated with antithyroid drugs. The receptors originated from a female donor with Graves disease.

On this clonotype: This may stem from a read error, because a much larger clone lies one nucleotide away. The chain couples TRBV29-1 to TRBJ2-7; D remains ambiguous. Germline lookup yields CDR1 SQVTM and CDR2 ANQGSEA. V was clipped by 1 base and J by 6 bases, with 13 bases between them. This CDR3 region has 13 residues. This chain's CDR3 is CSVEGQETGEQYF. DNA of the CDR3: TGCAGCGTTGAAGGGCAGGAGACGGGCGAGCAGTACTTC.

In this sample, this clonotype turned up many times. The V and J genes are TRBV20-1 and TRBJ2-7; no clear D. CDR3 length equals 11 residues. The V gene lost 6 bases and the J gene lost 2 bases, with 8 bases spanning the gap. Germline loops: CDR1 DFQATT, CDR2 SNEGSKA (reference sequence). This CDR3 is CSAKQTYEQYF. The CDR3, as DNA: TGCAGTGCCAAACAGACCTACGAGCAGTACTTC.

This clonotype has a count of ten or more. This chain joins TRBV6-2 or TRBV6-3 and TRBJ1-5, with unresolved D. The germline CDR1 and CDR2 sequences are MNHEY and SVGEGT. The CDR3 is 14 amino acids. V was clipped by 0 bases and J by 1 base, with 4 bases between them. The CDR3 reads CASSYSSSNQPQHF. In DNA, the CDR3 is TGTGCCAGCAGTTACTCATCCAGCAATCAGCCCCAGCATTTT.

This chain connects TRBV4-1 to TRBJ2-5, with unresolved D. The CDR3 has 14 residues. The germline V and J ends were trimmed by 5 bases and 0 bases, with 10 bases remaining between them. Germline values: CDR1 MGHRA, CDR2 YSYEKL. The CDR3 nucleotides are TGCGCCAGCAGCGACACCTCGTACCAAGAGACCCAGTACTTC. Protein product: CASSDTSYQETQYF.

This clonotype came up a few times. V and J are TRBV19 and TRBJ1-6; D call uncertain. This CDR3 has 14 amino acids. Trimming removed 6 bases at V and 2 bases at J, with 8 bases between. Germline CDR1 and CDR2: LNHDA and SQIVND (reference sequence). The CDR3 sequence is CASSGGPYNSPLHF. CDR3 DNA sequence: TGTGCCAGTAGCGGAGGCCCCTATAATTCACCCCTCCACTTT.

This clonotype appeared many times. This chain links TRBV3-1 with TRBJ1-1; D remains unclear. The germline V and J ends were trimmed by 10 bases and 1 base, with 16 bases remaining between them. CDR1 LGHDT and CDR2 YNNKEL come from the germline V gene (reference sequence). The length of the CDR3 is 14 residues. CDR3 region: CATTPGGRNTEAFF. The DNA of the CDR3 is TGTGCCACCACCCCAGGAGGACGGAACACTGAAGCTTTCTTT.

This clonotype was found many times. The gene calls are TRBV6-1 and TRBJ2-2; D is ambiguous. Germline V gene lookup returns CDR1 MNHNS and CDR2 SASEGT. The CDR3 spans 12 residues. V shed 6 bases and J shed 2 bases, with 4 bases lying between them. The CDR3 loop reads CASRRNTGELFF. The CDR3 nucleotides are TGTGCCAGCAGACGCAACACCGGGGAGCTGTTTTTT.

This clonotype has more than one count but fewer than ten. This chain joins TRBV5-4 and TRBJ1-1; D remains unclear. Germline values: CDR1 SGHNT, CDR2 YYREEE (reference sequence). V was shortened by 0 bases and J by 3 bases, with 12 bases between the two germline ends. This CDR3 spans 15 amino acids. CDR3 residues: CASSLDPRWDTEAFF. Written as DNA, the CDR3 is TGTGCCAGCAGCTTGGACCCCCGGTGGGACACTGAAGCTTTCTTT.

Many counts were recorded for this clonotype. The chain has TRBV28 and TRBJ1-4; 7 bases align to TRBD1. CDR3 size: 16 residues. Trimming removed 6 bases from V and 2 bases from J; junction bases left unmatched: 9. Germline V gene lookup returns CDR1 MDHEN and CDR2 SYDVKM. In DNA, the CDR3 is TGTGCCAGCAGGAGATTTGGGACAGTCACTAATGAAAAACTGTTTTTT. It is translated as CASRRFGTVTNEKLFF.